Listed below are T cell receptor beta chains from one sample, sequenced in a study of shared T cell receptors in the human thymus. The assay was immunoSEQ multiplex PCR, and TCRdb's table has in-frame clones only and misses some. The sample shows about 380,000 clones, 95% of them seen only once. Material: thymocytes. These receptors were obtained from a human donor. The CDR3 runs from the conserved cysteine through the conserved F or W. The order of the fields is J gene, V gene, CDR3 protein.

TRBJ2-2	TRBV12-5	CASGLVTSGRALTGELFF
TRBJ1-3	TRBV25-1	CASSYPGTGSGNTIYF
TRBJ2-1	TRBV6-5	CASTLTSGGRDEQFF
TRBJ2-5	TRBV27	CASSHWGFGETQYF
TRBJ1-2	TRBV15	CATSTGDHLGYTF
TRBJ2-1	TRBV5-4	CASSFPVAAESSYNEQFF
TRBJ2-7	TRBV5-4	CASSLGLAGVTTAYEQYF
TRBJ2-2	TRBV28	CASSLTLAGGHTGELFF
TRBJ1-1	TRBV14	CASSPRFDTEAFF
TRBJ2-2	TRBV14	CASSQLRTEKSGELFF
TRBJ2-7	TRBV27	CASSSGLAYEQYF
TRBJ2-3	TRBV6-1	CASTGTVSTDTQYF
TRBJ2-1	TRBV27	CASSFATSGLSSYNEQFF
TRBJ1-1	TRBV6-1	CASSAGSPMNTEAFF
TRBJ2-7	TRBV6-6	CASSHPRRTDPYEQYF
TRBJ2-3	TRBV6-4	CASTPRGLPTDTQYF
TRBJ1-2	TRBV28	CASSSTTGTGYTF
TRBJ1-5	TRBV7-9	CASAPGRSPQRESNQPQHF
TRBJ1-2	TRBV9	CASSKRRRDGYTF
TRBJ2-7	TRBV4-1	CASSQDVPSGSHEQYF
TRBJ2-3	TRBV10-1	CASSEVAREGNTDTQYF
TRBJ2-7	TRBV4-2	CASSQELGRTSGSYEQYF
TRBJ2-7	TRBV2	CASLFRVTYEQYF
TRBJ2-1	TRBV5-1	CASSYLPGGDNEQFF
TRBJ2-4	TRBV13	CASSFNRDLNIQYF
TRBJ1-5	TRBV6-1	CASSERQGRSNQPQHF
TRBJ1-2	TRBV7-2	CASSSLPRTGSNYGYTF
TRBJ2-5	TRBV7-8	CASNTPGQAAETQYF
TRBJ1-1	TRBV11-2	CASSLAHSVWTANTEAFF
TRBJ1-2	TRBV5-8	CASSLEGQQNYGYTF
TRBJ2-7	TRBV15	CATSRDLVGPKLSYEQYF
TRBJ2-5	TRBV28	CASTSQGAYRVETQYF
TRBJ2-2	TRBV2	CAVQTAENTGELFF
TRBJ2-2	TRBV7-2	CASRLRSGELFF
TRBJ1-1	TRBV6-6	CASSPGGGEAFF
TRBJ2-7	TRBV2	CASIRTGFEQYF
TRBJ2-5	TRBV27	CASSPGQVQEAQYF